This T cell receptor beta chain was recorded in a study of CD8+CD57+ T cells in acquired aplastic anemia. Study background: Sorted CD4+ plus CD8+ cells gave DNA averaging 3.2 ug.

Trimming at V came to 3 bases and at J to 3 bases, leaving 6 bases not matched to a gene. Looked up from germline, CDR1 is LNHDA and CDR2 is SQIVND (reference sequence). The CDR3 totals 15 residues. Genomic DNA, the template, was used for profiling of the TCR beta VDJ and CDR3. From the reads, TCRdb called clonotypes with MiXCR, one entry per CDR3 protein. Of roughly 38,000 distinct CDR3 sequences listed, around three quarters are singletons. For this clonotype: Its antigen remains unknown.

Study-level findings and limits: No significant difference in CD8+ Simpson's diversity was found between patients and controls. Overlap between patients and controls comprised about 30 CD8+ CDR3 sequences.

The sample taken for sequencing was sorted CD4+, CD8+, or CD8+CD57+ T cells (not recorded which) from PBMCs. The origin of this receptor is a human donor in good health, serving as a control. The V call is TRBV19, the J call TRBJ2-7, with 9 bases fitting TRBD1. The DNA for the CDR3 is TGTGCCAGTAGTATCGGACAGGGGCAAGGCTACGAGCAGTACTTC. Translation: CASSIGQGQGYEQYF.